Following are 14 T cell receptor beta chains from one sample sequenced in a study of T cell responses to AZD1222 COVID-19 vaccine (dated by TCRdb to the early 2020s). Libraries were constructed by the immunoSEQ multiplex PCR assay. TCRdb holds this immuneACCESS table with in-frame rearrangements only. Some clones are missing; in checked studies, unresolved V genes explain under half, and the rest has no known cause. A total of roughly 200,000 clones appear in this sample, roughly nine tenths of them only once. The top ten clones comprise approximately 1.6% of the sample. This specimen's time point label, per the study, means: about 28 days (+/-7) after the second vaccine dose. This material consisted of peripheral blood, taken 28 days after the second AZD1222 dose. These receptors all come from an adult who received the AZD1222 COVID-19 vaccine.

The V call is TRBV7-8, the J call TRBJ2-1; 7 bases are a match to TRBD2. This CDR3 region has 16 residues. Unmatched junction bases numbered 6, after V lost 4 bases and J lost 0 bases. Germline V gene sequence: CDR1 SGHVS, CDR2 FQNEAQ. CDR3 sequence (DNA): TGTGCCAGCAGCTCGCGGACTAGGGGCTCCTACAATGAGCAGTTCTTC. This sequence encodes CASSSRTRGSYNEQFF.

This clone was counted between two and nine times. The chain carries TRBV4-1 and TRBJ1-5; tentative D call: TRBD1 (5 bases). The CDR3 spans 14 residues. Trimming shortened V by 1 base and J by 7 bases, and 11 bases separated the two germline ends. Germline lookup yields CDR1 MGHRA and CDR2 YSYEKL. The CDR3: CASSQAESGQPQHF. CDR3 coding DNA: TGCGCCAGCAGCCAAGCCGAGTCAGGGCAGCCCCAGCATTTT.

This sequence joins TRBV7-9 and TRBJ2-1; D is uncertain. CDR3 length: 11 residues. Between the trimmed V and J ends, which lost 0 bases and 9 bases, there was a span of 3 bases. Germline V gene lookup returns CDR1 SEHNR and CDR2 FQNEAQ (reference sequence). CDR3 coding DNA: TGTGCCAGCAGCTTAGCCGGTGAGCAGTTCTTC. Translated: CASSLAGEQFF.

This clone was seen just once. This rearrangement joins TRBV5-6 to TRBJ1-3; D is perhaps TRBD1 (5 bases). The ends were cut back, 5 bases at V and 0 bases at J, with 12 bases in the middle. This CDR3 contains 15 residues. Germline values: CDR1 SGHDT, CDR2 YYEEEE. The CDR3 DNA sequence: TGTGCCAGCAGAAGAATGGGGCTCTCTGGAAACACCATATATTTT. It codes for CASRRMGLSGNTIYF. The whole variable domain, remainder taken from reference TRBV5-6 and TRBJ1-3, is DAGVTQSPTHLIKTRGQQVTLRCSPKSGHDTVSWYQQALGQGPQFIFQYYEEEERQRGNFPDRFSGHQFPNYSSELNVNALLLGDSALYLCASRRMGLSGNTIYFGEGSWLTVV.

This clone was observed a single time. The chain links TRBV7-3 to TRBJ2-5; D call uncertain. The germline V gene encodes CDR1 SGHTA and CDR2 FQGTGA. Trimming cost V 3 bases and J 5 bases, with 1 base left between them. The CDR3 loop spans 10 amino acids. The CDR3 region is CASSLETQYF. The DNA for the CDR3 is TGTGCCAGCAGCTTGGAGACCCAGTACTTC. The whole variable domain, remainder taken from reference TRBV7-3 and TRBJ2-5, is GAGVSQTPSNKVTEKGKYVELRCDPISGHTALYWYRQSLGQGPEFLIYFQGTGAADDSGLPNDRFFAVRPEGSVSTLKIQRTERGDSAVYLCASSLETQYFGPGTRLLVL.

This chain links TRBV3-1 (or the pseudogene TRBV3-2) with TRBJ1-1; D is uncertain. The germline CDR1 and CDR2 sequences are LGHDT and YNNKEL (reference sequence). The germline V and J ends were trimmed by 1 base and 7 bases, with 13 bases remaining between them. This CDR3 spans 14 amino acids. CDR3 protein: CASSQGVAGNEAFF. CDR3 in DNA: TGTGCCAGCAGCCAAGGTGTGGCCGGTAATGAAGCTTTCTTT.

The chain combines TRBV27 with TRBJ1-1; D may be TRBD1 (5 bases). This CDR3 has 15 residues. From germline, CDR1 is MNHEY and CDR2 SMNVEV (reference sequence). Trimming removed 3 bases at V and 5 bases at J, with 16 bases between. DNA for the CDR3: TGTGCCAGCAGTTTCAACGGGGGGGGTAGTACTGAAGCTTTCTTT. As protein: CASSFNGGGSTEAFF.

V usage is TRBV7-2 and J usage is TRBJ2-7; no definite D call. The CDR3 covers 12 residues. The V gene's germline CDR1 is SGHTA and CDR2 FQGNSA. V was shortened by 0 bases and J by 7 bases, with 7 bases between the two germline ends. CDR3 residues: CASSLAVGEQYF. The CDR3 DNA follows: TGTGCCAGCAGCTTAGCCGTGGGGGAGCAGTACTTC. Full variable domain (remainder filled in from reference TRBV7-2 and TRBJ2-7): GAGVSQSPSNKVTEKGKDVELRCDPISGHTALYWYRQSLGQGLEFLIYFQGNSAPDKSGLPSDRFSAERTGGSVSTLTIQRTQQEDSAVYLCASSLAVGEQYFGPGTRLTVT.

CDR3 in DNA: TGTGCCAGCTCACCAACGACAGGGCATTACTCTGGAAACACCATATATTTT. This translates into CASSPTTGHYSGNTIYF. This chain links TRBV18 with TRBJ1-3; 7 positions match TRBD1. The V segment lost 2 bases and the J segment 0 bases; nucleotides outside the gene matches: 7. The CDR3 is 17 residues long. Germline CDR1 is KGHSH and CDR2 is LQKENI.

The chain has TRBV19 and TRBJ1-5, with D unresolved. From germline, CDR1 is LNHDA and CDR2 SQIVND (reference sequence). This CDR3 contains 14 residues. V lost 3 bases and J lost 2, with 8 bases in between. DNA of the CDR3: TGTGCCAGTAGTATCATTGAACGCAATCAGCCCCAGCATTTT. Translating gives CASSIIERNQPQHF.

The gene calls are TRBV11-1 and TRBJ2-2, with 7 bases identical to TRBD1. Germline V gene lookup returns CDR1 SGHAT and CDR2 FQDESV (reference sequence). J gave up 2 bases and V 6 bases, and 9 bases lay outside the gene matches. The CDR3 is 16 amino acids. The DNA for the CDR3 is TGTGCCAGCAGACTCTACAGGGGCCTAAACACCGGGGAGCTGTTTTTT. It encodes CASRLYRGLNTGELFF.

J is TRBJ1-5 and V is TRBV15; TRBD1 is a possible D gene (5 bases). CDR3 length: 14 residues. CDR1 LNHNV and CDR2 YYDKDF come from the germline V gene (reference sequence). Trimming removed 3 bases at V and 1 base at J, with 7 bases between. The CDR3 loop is CATSRGGSNQPQHF. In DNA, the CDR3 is TGTGCCACCAGCAGGGGGGGAAGCAATCAGCCCCAGCATTTT.

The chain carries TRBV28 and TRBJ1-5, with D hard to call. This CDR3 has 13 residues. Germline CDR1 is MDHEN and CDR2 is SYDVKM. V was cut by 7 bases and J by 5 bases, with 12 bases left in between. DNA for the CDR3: TGTGCCAGCATGGGCAGCCTATATCAGCCCCAGCATTTT. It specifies CASMGSLYQPQHF.

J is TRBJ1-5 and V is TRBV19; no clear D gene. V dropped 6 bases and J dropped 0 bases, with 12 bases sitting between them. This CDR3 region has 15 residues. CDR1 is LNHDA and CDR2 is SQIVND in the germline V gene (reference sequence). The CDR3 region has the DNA TGTGCCAGTAGCCCGAAAGCTTATAGCAATCAGCCCCAGCATTTT. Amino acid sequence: CASSPKAYSNQPQHF.